Listed below are T cell receptor beta chains from one sample, sequenced in a study of breast tumors, draining lymph nodes, adjacent tissues. TCRdb reprocessed the multiplex PCR reads via MiXCR and lists one record per CDR3 protein. The sample has 9,500 to 12,000 distinct CDR3 sequences, about 50% seen once. The source material was breast tumor tissue. Every receptor here comes from a female donor with breast cancer. Some clones in this sample may be carry-over from other donors' samples. CDR3s include the opening cysteine and the closing phenylalanine or tryptophan. The D gene is left open where the match is weak. The size field is filled for only some rows; it gives once, few, many or a size class.

D gene: NA
J gene: TRBJ2-1
clone size: NA
V gene: TRBV6-4
CDR3 DNA: TGTGCCAGCAGCCTCCTGACTAGTAGTGAGCAGTTCTTC
CDR3 protein: CASSLLTSSEQFF

D gene: NA
J gene: TRBJ2-7
clone size: NA
V gene: TRBV12-5
CDR3 DNA: TGTGCTAGTGGTTCCCTATACGAGCAGTACTTC
CDR3 protein: CASGSLYEQYF

D gene: NA
J gene: TRBJ2-3
clone size: medium-sized
V gene: TRBV5-8
CDR3 DNA: TGTGCCACCGGGGTACTTAGCACAGATACGCAGTATTTT
CDR3 protein: CATGVLSTDTQYF

D gene: TRBD1
J gene: TRBJ2-1
clone size: NA
V gene: TRBV5-1
CDR3 DNA: TGCGCCAGCCGACCAGAACCGGGACAGAACTACTATGAGCAGTTCTTC
CDR3 protein: CASRPEPGQNYYEQFF

D gene: NA
J gene: TRBJ1-2
clone size: NA
V gene: TRBV3-1
CDR3 DNA: TGTGCCAGCAGCCAGGACCCAGGAGGCTACACCTTC
CDR3 protein: CASSQDPGGYTF

D gene: TRBD1
J gene: TRBJ1-2
clone size: NA
V gene: TRBV5-1
CDR3 DNA: TGCGCCAGCAGCTTGGGGGGACAGGGTTCGGATTCGGATGGCTACACCTTC
CDR3 protein: CASSLGGQGSDSDGYTF

D gene: NA
J gene: TRBJ1-5
clone size: NA
V gene: TRBV20-1
CDR3 DNA: TGCAGTGCTGCGGACGGGAGGGGTGGCAATCAGCCCCAGCATTTT
CDR3 protein: CSAADGRGGNQPQHF

D gene: NA
J gene: TRBJ1-4
clone size: NA
V gene: TRBV6-5
CDR3 DNA: NA
CDR3 protein: CVLLCQRGATNEKLFF

D gene: TRBD1
J gene: TRBJ1-5
clone size: many
V gene: TRBV30
CDR3 DNA: TGTGCCTGGAGTTTGGACAGGGGGGATCAGCCCCAGCATTTT
CDR3 protein: CAWSLDRGDQPQHF

D gene: TRBD1
J gene: TRBJ2-7
clone size: NA
V gene: TRBV20-1
CDR3 DNA: TGCAGTGCTAGAGGGCGACAGGGCGAGCAGTACTTC
CDR3 protein: CSARGRQGEQYF

D gene: TRBD2
J gene: TRBJ2-7
clone size: NA
V gene: TRBV6-4
CDR3 DNA: TGTGCCAGCAGCGTGGATGGGCGGGAGGCGGCTTACGAGCAGTACTTC
CDR3 protein: CASSVDGREAAYEQYF

D gene: TRBD1
J gene: TRBJ1-2
clone size: NA
V gene: TRBV28
CDR3 DNA: TGTGCCAGCAGAATACCCGGGACAGGGGAAGGCTACACCTTC
CDR3 protein: CASRIPGTGEGYTF

D gene: NA
J gene: TRBJ1-6
clone size: medium-sized
V gene: TRBV11-3
CDR3 DNA: TGTGCCAGCAGTCACAGCAATAATTCACCCCTCCACTTT
CDR3 protein: CASSHSNNSPLHF

D gene: NA
J gene: TRBJ2-2
clone size: NA
V gene: TRBV7-2
CDR3 DNA: TGTGCCAGCCGCCCTACCGGGGAGCTGTTTTTT
CDR3 protein: CASRPTGELFF

D gene: NA
J gene: TRBJ1-2
clone size: once
V gene: TRBV7-9
CDR3 DNA: TGTGCCAGCAGCTTAGAAGGCGGCTCTGGCTACACCTTC
CDR3 protein: CASSLEGGSGYTF

D gene: NA
J gene: TRBJ2-5
clone size: NA
V gene: TRBV20-1
CDR3 DNA: TGCAGTGCTAGAGGTTCGAGGGCCGGTCTTGGAGAGACCCAGTACTTC
CDR3 protein: CSARGSRAGLGETQYF

D gene: NA
J gene: TRBJ2-7
clone size: NA
V gene: TRBV15
CDR3 DNA: TGTGCCACCGGACGAAATAGCGGCAACCGCAATGAGCAGTACTTC
CDR3 protein: CATGRNSGNRNEQYF

D gene: TRBD2
J gene: TRBJ2-3
clone size: few
V gene: TRBV12-3/TRBV12-4
CDR3 DNA: TGTGCCAGCAGTTTGGGCGGGAGGGGCACAGATACGCAGTATTTT
CDR3 protein: CASSLGGRGTDTQYF

D gene: TRBD2
J gene: TRBJ2-3
clone size: NA
V gene: TRBV11-2
CDR3 DNA: TGTGCCAGCAGACCAGCGGGGGTAGGAGATACGCAGTATTTT
CDR3 protein: CASRPAGVGDTQYF

D gene: NA
J gene: TRBJ2-7
clone size: once
V gene: TRBV5-4
CDR3 DNA: TGTGCCAGCAGCTACGGAGAGGGGGAGCAGTACTTC
CDR3 protein: CASSYGEGEQYF

D gene: TRBD2
J gene: TRBJ2-3
clone size: NA
V gene: TRBV12-3/TRBV12-4
CDR3 DNA: TGTGCCAGCAGTTTTACCTTGACTAGCGGGAGGGCTTTAAGGGTAGATACGCAGTATTTT
CDR3 protein: CASSFTLTSGRALRVDTQYF

D gene: NA
J gene: TRBJ1-2
clone size: few
V gene: TRBV2
CDR3 DNA: TGTGCCAGCCTGGGACCGGACTATGGCTACACCTTC
CDR3 protein: CASLGPDYGYTF

D gene: NA
J gene: TRBJ2-7
clone size: many
V gene: TRBV2
CDR3 DNA: TGTGCCAGCAGTGTCGGTCAGGGTTACGAGCAGTACTTC
CDR3 protein: CASSVGQGYEQYF

D gene: NA
J gene: TRBJ1-4
clone size: medium-sized
V gene: TRBV5-1
CDR3 DNA: TGCGCCAGCAGCTACCGGACAGCCGGAACGTACGGTGAAAAACTGTTTTTT
CDR3 protein: CASSYRTAGTYGEKLFF

D gene: TRBD1
J gene: TRBJ1-4
clone size: NA
V gene: TRBV20-1
CDR3 DNA: TGCAGTGCTAAGGGACAGCTGTCAGAAGAACCGTTTTTT
CDR3 protein: CSAKGQLSEEPFF

D gene: NA
J gene: TRBJ2-6
clone size: few
V gene: TRBV7-3
CDR3 DNA: TGTGCCAGCAGTGAGATCTCTGGGGCCAACGTCCTGACTTTC
CDR3 protein: CASSEISGANVLTF

D gene: NA
J gene: TRBJ1-2
clone size: NA
V gene: TRBV12-3/TRBV12-4
CDR3 DNA: TGTGCCAGCAGTTTGGGGGAACCAACAGGGTCCAACTATGGCTACACCTTC
CDR3 protein: CASSLGEPTGSNYGYTF

D gene: TRBD2
J gene: TRBJ2-7
clone size: NA
V gene: TRBV7-9
CDR3 DNA: TGTGCCAGCAGCTTACTAGCGGGATACGAGCAGTACTTC
CDR3 protein: CASSLLAGYEQYF

D gene: TRBD1
J gene: TRBJ1-2
clone size: once
V gene: TRBV7-6
CDR3 DNA: TGTGCCAGCGGCGTTAAGACAGGGCCTCCGTCTGGCCACGCCTTC
CDR3 protein: CASGVKTGPPSGHAF

D gene: NA
J gene: TRBJ2-6
clone size: NA
V gene: TRBV20-1
CDR3 DNA: TGCAGTGCTAGAGGGGCGGGTTTATCTTCGGCCAACGTCCTGACTTTC
CDR3 protein: CSARGAGLSSANVLTF

D gene: TRBD1
J gene: TRBJ1-5
clone size: NA
V gene: TRBV20-1
CDR3 DNA: TGCAGTGCCCCGACAGGGCCCACCACTCAGCCCCAGCATTTT
CDR3 protein: CSAPTGPTTQPQHF

D gene: NA
J gene: TRBJ2-7
clone size: few
V gene: TRBV5-1
CDR3 DNA: TGCGCCAGCAGCTTGGGAGACCTAGGGGGCGAGCAGTACTTC
CDR3 protein: CASSLGDLGGEQYF

D gene: NA
J gene: TRBJ2-7
clone size: NA
V gene: TRBV19
CDR3 DNA: TGTGCCAGTAAGGAAGGGGTCGTGACACATATCTGGGGCCTCTACGAGCAGTACTTC
CDR3 protein: CASKEGVVTHIWGLYEQYF

D gene: NA
J gene: TRBJ1-4
clone size: NA
V gene: TRBV5-1
CDR3 DNA: TGCGCCAGCAGCCGGGACCAGGGAAGGGAAAAACTGTTTTTT
CDR3 protein: CASSRDQGREKLFF

D gene: NA
J gene: TRBJ2-7
clone size: NA
V gene: TRBV10-1
CDR3 DNA: TGCGCCAGCAGTGGGGCTTCCCACGAGCAGTACTTC
CDR3 protein: CASSGASHEQYF

D gene: NA
J gene: TRBJ2-7
clone size: NA
V gene: TRBV7-2
CDR3 DNA: TGTGCCAGCAGCTTAAGTCGACCGGGAGTCGGGAGCTCCTACGAGCAGTACTTC
CDR3 protein: CASSLSRPGVGSSYEQYF

D gene: NA
J gene: TRBJ2-7
clone size: NA
V gene: TRBV10-3
CDR3 DNA: TGTGCCATCAGTAACACAGGCTACGAGCAGTACTTC
CDR3 protein: CAISNTGYEQYF

D gene: NA
J gene: TRBJ1-4
clone size: NA
V gene: TRBV5-1
CDR3 DNA: TGCGCCAGCAGCTACGGACCGATTAATGAAGAACTGTTTTTT
CDR3 protein: CASSYGPINEELFF

D gene: NA
J gene: TRBJ1-1
clone size: many
V gene: TRBV6-2/TRBV6-3
CDR3 DNA: TGTGCCAGCAGTTACCCTAATCCAGGGGAATTGGACACTGAAGCTTTCTTT
CDR3 protein: CASSYPNPGELDTEAFF

D gene: NA
J gene: TRBJ2-1
clone size: once
V gene: TRBV30
CDR3 DNA: TGTGCCTGGGACTTCCCCGATGAGCAGTTCTTC
CDR3 protein: CAWDFPDEQFF

D gene: TRBD1
J gene: TRBJ2-7
clone size: NA
V gene: TRBV5-1
CDR3 DNA: TGCGCCAGCAGCTTAGCACAGGGGCCCTACGAGCAGTACTTC
CDR3 protein: CASSLAQGPYEQYF

D gene: TRBD2
J gene: TRBJ2-1
clone size: NA
V gene: TRBV5-4
CDR3 DNA: TGTGCCAGCAGGAAAGGGACTATCAATGAGCAGTTCTTC
CDR3 protein: CASRKGTINEQFF

D gene: NA
J gene: TRBJ1-3
clone size: NA
V gene: TRBV6-1
CDR3 DNA: TGTGCCAGCAGTAAGGGTCCCGGAAACACCATATATTTT
CDR3 protein: CASSKGPGNTIYF

D gene: TRBD2
J gene: TRBJ2-7
clone size: few
V gene: TRBV5-4
CDR3 DNA: TGTGCCAGCAGCGTGGGACTAGCGGGAGCAGTCCCCCACGAGCAGTACTTC
CDR3 protein: CASSVGLAGAVPHEQYF

D gene: TRBD1
J gene: TRBJ2-7
clone size: large
V gene: TRBV20-1
CDR3 DNA: TGCAGTGCTAGTTATTCGACAGGGCCCGTCCACGAGCAGTACTTC
CDR3 protein: CSASYSTGPVHEQYF

D gene: NA
J gene: TRBJ1-2
clone size: medium-sized
V gene: TRBV5-1
CDR3 DNA: TGCGCCAGCAGCTTGGCCCCGCAGGGCTCCTATGGCTACACCTTC
CDR3 protein: CASSLAPQGSYGYTF

D gene: NA
J gene: TRBJ2-7
clone size: few
V gene: TRBV20-1
CDR3 DNA: TGCAGTGCTAGTGCTGGACAGACCTACGAGCAGTACTTC
CDR3 protein: CSASAGQTYEQYF

D gene: TRBD1
J gene: TRBJ1-3
clone size: NA
V gene: TRBV11-2
CDR3 DNA: TGTGCCAGCAGCCCCCAGGGGGCCTCTGGAAACACCATATATTTT
CDR3 protein: CASSPQGASGNTIYF

D gene: NA
J gene: TRBJ1-2
clone size: few
V gene: TRBV20-1
CDR3 DNA: TGCAGTGCTAGAGACCCGACCGCCCTGGGGGGTGGCTACACCTTC
CDR3 protein: CSARDPTALGGGYTF

D gene: NA
J gene: TRBJ2-2
clone size: NA
V gene: TRBV6-1
CDR3 DNA: TGTGCCAGCAGTTCCGGGACGGGGGCCGGGGAGCTGTTTTTT
CDR3 protein: CASSSGTGAGELFF

D gene: NA
J gene: TRBJ2-7
clone size: NA
V gene: TRBV9
CDR3 DNA: TGTGCCAGCAGCGTGACTAGCTCCTACGAGCAGTACTTC
CDR3 protein: CASSVTSSYEQYF

D gene: NA
J gene: TRBJ1-3
clone size: NA
V gene: TRBV11-2
CDR3 DNA: TGTGCCAGCAGCTTAGGCCCCCGGGCTGGGGGAAACACCATATATTTT
CDR3 protein: CASSLGPRAGGNTIYF

D gene: NA
J gene: TRBJ2-3
clone size: few
V gene: TRBV20-1
CDR3 DNA: TGCAGTGCTAGGGGTAGGGCCTCCCTCTCGTCGAATACGCAGTATTTT
CDR3 protein: CSARGRASLSSNTQYF